This T cell receptor (beta chain) was sequenced during a study of metastatic and nonmetastatic thyroid tumors. Study background: Across blood and tumor or nodule tissue, repertoires from malignant and benign thyroid patients were compared with one another. Study-level results: Within blood and tumor, benign nodules reportedly had significantly lower TCR beta diversity than malignant thyroid tumors did.

Nobody among the patients had been given any treatment before thyroid surgery. This clone was recorded at least ten times. Its target is not known. Per the germline V gene, CDR1 is SGHRS and CDR2 is YFSETQ. V was clipped by 0 bases and J by 0 bases, with 8 bases between them. There are 15 residues in the CDR3. Authors' processing steps: It was from CDR3 differences across clinicopathological groups that a distant-metastasis classifier for papillary thyroid cancer was built. Using MiXCR, TCRdb re-called clones from the PCR reads. TCRdb assigned the V and J calls; the authors' analysis was not used. The sample has more than 25,000 clones, approximately 11% seen once.

The receptor was derived from a female donor with papillary thyroid cancer or a benign thyroid nodule (not recorded which). Some clones in this sample may be carry-over from other donors' samples. This sequence joins TRBV5-1 and TRBJ2-3; D may match TRBD1 or TRBD2 (5 bases each). Sequencing was done on a sample of blood. The CDR3 DNA follows: TGCGCCAGCAGCTTGGCGGGACCGAGCACAGATACGCAGTATTTT. Protein sequence: CASSLAGPSTDTQYF.